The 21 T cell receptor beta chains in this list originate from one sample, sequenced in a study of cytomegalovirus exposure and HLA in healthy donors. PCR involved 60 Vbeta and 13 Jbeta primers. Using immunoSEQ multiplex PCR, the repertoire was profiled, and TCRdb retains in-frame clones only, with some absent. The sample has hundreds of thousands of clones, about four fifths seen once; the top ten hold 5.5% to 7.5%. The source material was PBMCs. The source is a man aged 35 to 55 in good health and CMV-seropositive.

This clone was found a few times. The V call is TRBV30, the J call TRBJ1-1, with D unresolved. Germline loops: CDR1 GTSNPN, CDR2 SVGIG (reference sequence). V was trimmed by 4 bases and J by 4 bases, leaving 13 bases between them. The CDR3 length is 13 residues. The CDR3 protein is CAWTSGDGTEAFF. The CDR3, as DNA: TGTGCCTGGACCTCCGGGGATGGCACTGAAGCTTTCTTT.

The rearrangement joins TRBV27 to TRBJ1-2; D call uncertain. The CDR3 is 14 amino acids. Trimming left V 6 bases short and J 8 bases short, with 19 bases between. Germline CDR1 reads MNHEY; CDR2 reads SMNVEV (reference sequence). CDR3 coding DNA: TGTGCCAGCAGACTCCGGGAGGCGGCGGGCGGCTACACCTTC. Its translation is CASRLREAAGGYTF.

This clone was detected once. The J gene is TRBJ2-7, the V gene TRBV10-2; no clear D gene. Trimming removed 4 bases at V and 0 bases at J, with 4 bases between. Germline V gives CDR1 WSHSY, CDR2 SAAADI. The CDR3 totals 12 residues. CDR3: CASSASSYEQYF. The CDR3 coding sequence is TGCGCCAGCAGTGCCTCCTCCTACGAGCAGTACTTC.

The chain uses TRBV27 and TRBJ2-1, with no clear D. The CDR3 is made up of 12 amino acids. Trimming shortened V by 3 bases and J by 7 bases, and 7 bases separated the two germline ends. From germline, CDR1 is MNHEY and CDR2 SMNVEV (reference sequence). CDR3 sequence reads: CASSFPGNEQFF. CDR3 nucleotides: TGTGCCAGCAGTTTCCCCGGGAATGAGCAGTTCTTC.

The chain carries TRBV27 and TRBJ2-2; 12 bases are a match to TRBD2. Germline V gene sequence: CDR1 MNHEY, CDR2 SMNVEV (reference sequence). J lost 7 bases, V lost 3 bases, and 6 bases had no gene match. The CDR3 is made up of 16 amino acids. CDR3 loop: CASSFRLAGEGGELFF. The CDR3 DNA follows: TGTGCCAGCAGTTTTCGACTAGCGGGAGAAGGCGGGGAGCTGTTTTTT.

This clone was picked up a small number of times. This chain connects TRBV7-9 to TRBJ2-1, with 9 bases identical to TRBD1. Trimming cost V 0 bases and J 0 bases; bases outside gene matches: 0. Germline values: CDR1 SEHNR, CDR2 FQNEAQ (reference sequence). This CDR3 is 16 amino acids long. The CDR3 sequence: CASSLATGGSYNEQFF. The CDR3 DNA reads TGTGCCAGCAGCTTAGCGACAGGGGGCTCCTACAATGAGCAGTTCTTC.

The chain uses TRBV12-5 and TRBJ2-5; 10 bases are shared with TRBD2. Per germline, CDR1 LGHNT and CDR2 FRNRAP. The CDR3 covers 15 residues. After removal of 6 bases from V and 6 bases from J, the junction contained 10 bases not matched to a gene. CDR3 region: CASGFGAGGPQTQYF. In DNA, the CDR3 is TGTGCTAGTGGATTTGGAGCGGGAGGGCCTCAGACCCAGTACTTC.

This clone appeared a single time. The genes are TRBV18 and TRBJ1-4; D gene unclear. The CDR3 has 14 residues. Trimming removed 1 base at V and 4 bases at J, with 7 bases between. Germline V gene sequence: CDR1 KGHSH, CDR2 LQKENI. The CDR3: CASSPQRSNEKLFF. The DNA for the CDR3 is TGTGCCAGCTCACCACAGCGGAGTAATGAAAAACTGTTTTTT.

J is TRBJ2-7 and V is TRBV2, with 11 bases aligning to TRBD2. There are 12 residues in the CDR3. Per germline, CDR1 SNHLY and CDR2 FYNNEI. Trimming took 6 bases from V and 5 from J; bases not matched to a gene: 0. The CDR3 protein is CASRLAGDEQYF. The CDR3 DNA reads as TGTGCCAGCAGACTAGCGGGAGACGAGCAGTACTTC.

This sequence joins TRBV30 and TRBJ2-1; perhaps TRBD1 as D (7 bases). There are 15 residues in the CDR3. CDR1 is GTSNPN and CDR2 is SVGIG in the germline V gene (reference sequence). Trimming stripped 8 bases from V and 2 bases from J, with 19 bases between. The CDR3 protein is CATTGGTAPYNEQFF. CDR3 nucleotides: TGTGCCACCACGGGCGGGACAGCACCCTACAATGAGCAGTTCTTC.

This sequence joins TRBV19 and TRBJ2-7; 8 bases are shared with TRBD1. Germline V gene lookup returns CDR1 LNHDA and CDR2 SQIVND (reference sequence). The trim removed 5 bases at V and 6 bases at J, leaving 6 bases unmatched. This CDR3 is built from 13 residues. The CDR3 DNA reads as TGTGCCAGTAGTGCTCCAGGGGGCGGCGAGCAGTACTTC. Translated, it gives CASSAPGGGEQYF.

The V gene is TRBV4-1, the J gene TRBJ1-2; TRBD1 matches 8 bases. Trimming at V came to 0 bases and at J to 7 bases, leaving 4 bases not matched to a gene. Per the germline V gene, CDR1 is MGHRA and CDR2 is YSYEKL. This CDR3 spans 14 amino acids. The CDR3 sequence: CASSQDRGPSGYTF. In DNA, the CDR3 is TGCGCCAGCAGCCAAGACAGGGGGCCGTCTGGCTACACCTTC.

CDR3 sequence: CASSGRVPGEQFF. The CDR3 DNA follows: TGTGCCAGCAGCGGCCGGGTCCCCGGAGAGCAGTTCTTC. The J gene is TRBJ2-1, the V gene TRBV11-3; D is undetermined. The ends were cut back, 5 bases at V and 10 bases at J, with 15 bases in the middle. This CDR3 is built from 13 residues. The V gene's germline CDR1 is SGHNT and CDR2 YENEEA.

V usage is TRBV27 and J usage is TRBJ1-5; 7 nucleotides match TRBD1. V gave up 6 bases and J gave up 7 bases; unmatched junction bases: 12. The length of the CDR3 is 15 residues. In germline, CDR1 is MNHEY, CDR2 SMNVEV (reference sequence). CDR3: CASRLNRGAQQPQHF. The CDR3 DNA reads TGTGCCAGCAGGCTCAACAGGGGCGCTCAACAGCCCCAGCATTTT.

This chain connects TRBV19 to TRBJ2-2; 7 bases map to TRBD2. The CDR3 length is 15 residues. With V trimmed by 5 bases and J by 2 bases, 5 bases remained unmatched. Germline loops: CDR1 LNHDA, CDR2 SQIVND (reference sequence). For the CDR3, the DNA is TGTGCCAGTAGTCGGACTAGGGGAAACACCGGGGAGCTGTTTTTT. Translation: CASSRTRGNTGELFF.

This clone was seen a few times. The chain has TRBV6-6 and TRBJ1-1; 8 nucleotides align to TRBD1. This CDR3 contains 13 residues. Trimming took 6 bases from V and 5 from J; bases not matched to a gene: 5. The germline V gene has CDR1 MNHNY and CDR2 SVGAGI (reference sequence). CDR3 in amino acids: CASSSTGVTEAFF. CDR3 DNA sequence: TGTGCCAGCAGCTCGACAGGGGTAACTGAAGCTTTCTTT.

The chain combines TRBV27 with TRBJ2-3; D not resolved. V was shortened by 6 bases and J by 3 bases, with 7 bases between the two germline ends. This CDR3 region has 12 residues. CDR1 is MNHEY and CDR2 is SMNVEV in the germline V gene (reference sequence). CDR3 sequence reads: CASSPGTDTQYF. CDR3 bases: TGTGCCAGCAGCCCAGGAACAGATACGCAGTATTTT.

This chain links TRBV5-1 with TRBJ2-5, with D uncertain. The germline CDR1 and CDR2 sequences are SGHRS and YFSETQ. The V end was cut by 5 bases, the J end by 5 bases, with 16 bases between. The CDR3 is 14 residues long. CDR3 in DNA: TGCGCCAGCAGACTGGAGACCTTCGGGGAGACCCAGTACTTC. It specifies CASRLETFGETQYF.

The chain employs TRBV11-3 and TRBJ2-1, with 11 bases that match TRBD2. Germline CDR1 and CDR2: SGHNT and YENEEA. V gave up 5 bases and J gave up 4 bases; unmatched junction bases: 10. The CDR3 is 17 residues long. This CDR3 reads CASSQNLAGGLYNEQFF. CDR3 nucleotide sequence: TGTGCCAGCAGCCAGAACCTAGCGGGAGGACTATACAATGAGCAGTTCTTC.

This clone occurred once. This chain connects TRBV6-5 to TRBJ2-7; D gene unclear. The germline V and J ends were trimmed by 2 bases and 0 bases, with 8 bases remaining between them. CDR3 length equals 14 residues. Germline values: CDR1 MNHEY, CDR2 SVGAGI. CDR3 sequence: CASSYSRSSYEQYV. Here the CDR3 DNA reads TGTGCCAGCAGTTACAGCCGTAGCTCCTACGAGCAGTACGTC.

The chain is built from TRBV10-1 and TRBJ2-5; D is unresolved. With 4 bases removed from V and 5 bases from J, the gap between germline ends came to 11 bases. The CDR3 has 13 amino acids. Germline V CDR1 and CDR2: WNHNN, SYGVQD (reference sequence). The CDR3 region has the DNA TGCGCCAGCAGTGGTTCCTACCTGGAGACCCAGTACTTC. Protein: CASSGSYLETQYF.